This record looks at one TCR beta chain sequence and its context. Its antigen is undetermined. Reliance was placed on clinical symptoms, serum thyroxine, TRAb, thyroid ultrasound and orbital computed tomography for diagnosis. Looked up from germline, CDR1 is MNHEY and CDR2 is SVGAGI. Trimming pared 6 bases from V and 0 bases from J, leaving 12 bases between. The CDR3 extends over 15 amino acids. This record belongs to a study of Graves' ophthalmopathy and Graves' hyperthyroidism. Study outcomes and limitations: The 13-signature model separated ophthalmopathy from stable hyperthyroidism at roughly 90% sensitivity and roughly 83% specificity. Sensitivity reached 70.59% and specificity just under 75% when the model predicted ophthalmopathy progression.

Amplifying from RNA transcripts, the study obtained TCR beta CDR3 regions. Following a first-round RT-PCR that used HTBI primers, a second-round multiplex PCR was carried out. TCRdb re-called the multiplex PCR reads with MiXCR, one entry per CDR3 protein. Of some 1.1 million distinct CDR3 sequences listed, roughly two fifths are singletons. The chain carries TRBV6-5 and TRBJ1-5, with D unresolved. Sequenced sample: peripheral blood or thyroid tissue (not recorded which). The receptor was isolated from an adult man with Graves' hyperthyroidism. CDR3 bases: TGTGCCAGCAGGGGCACAGCTTATAGCAATCAGCCCCAGCATTTT. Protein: CASRGTAYSNQPQHF.